This T cell receptor beta chain was retrieved from a study of shared clonotypes between healthy human individuals. A note on this clone: Its antigen is undetermined.

CD8 cells classed as naive were CD45RO-negative and positively selected for CCR7, excluding terminally differentiated effector memory CD45RA+ cells. General observations from the study: Rarefaction showed sorted-subset sequencing was incomplete despite large depth.

The protocol was immunoSEQ multiplex PCR, while the TCRdb copy is restricted to in-frame clones and leaves out a portion. The table has hundreds of thousands of clones, roughly 95% seen once. The ends lost 6 bases at V and 4 bases at J; junction bases unmatched: 14. Per germline, CDR1 MDHEN and CDR2 SYDVKM. The CDR3 consists of 16 residues. The V gene is TRBV28, the J gene TRBJ1-2, with 7 bases lining up with TRBD1. The material sequenced was naive CD8+ T cells sorted from blood. The origin of this receptor is a woman in her 30s in good health. CDR3 residues: CASRLGPGGMPYGYTF. The CDR3 DNA sequence: TGTGCCAGCAGACTGGGGCCAGGGGGTATGCCCTATGGCTACACCTTC.